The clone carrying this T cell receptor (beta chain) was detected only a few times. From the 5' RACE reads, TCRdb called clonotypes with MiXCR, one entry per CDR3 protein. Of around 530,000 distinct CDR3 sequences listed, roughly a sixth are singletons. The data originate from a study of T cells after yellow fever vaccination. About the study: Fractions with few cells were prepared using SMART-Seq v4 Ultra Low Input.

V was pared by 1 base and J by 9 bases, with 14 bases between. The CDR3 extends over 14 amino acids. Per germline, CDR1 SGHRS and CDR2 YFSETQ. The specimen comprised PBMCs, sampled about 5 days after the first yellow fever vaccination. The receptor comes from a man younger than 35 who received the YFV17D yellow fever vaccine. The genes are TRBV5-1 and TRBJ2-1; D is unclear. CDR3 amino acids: CASSLSSLVSEQFF. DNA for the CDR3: TGCGCCAGCAGCTTGTCCTCGCTGGTGAGTGAGCAGTTCTTC.